The entry below gives a single TCR beta chain sequence along with its context. Its antigen is unknown. No base qualities exist here, and no much larger clone lies one base off it. The sample originates from a study of shared clonotypes between healthy human individuals (dated by TCRdb to about 2020). Study-level background: The cohort included a few men and a couple of women between 18 and 49 years of age. Leukapheresis yielded between about 0.85 and 9 billion PBMCs per donor. The study deeply sequenced blood TCR repertoires of five healthy adults to estimate repertoire size and the extent of clonotype sharing between individuals. To increase sequencing depth and limit assay-specific biases, different laboratories used diverse techniques to prepare libraries and sequence TCR repertoires. For each donor, CD4 naive and CD4 memory were each run on three plates, CD8 naive on two plates, and CD8 memory on one plate.

What the work shows at the level of the full study, not this receptor alone: Pairwise subsampling indicated that sequencing depth was expected to affect the degree of clonotype sharing among donors. Compared with non-shared clonotypes, clonotypes shared by all four sorted-subset donors had higher generation probabilities. Because the study included a small number of donors, the genetic and exposure-history diversity represented was limited. Rarefaction of sorted-subset datasets indicated incomplete sequencing despite the large sequencing depth. Sharing across a handful of donors was observed for around 5% of naive CD4, about 4% of naive CD8, roughly 2.4% of memory CD4, and over 0.3% of memory CD8 clonotypes. Only blood was sampled, and tissue TCR repertoires likely differ from those in blood. Larger estimated clonotype richness was generally found for naive subsets than for memory subsets.

CDR1 and CDR2 (SGHRS, YFSETQ) derive from the germline V gene. Its CDR3 holds 15 amino acids, cysteine through phenylalanine. The only DNA kept is the CDR3, 45 bases in frame from the first base. Ends trimmed: V by 4 bases, J by 4 bases; bases unmatched to a gene: 5. Donors were healthy HIV-negative adults with no recently reported acute infections or vaccinations. All donors were Caucasian adults living in Nashville, Tennessee, USA. CD4+ T cells were enriched by magnetic negative selection, after which naive cells were positively selected on CD45RA and the negative fraction was taken as the memory subset. Blood was collected by leukapheresis, and PBMCs were isolated by Ficoll-Histopaque density gradient centrifugation and then cryopreserved in liquid nitrogen vapor phase. Analytical flow cytometry was used to check the purity and quantity of every magnetically sorted T cell population. Genomic DNA was isolated from every sorted fraction and measured by UV absorbance on a Nanodrop 2000c.

TCR CDR3 regions were amplified from genomic DNA by multiplex PCR using the deep immunoSEQ assay. Genomic DNA extracted from each cell subset was distributed evenly over all wells of several immunoSEQ 96-well plates, and each plate served as one replicate. For sorted subsets, roughly 190 ng of genomic DNA, equivalent to some 30,000 T cell genomes, went into each replicate PCR. The purified libraries were quantified using a Qubit 3.0 fluorometer, sized with a Bioanalyzer 2100, and then quantified again using the KAPA Library Quantification kit. A separate single-read 150-cycle Illumina NextSeq 550 flow cell was used to sequence each immunoSEQ 96-well plate. The paper's processing steps were these. Because the immunoSEQ output included only junctional sequences and no quality scores, the filtering could not be the same as the filtering used for full-length reads. Sequences were annotated with PyIR, a Python wrapper for IgBLAST v1.9, and V/J genes and CDR3 were assigned using IMGT germline references. Any read was removed if the V/J assignment was weak (E-value above 1e-6), the CDR3 was missing, or the read contained stop codons, out-of-frame junctions, or ambiguous translated residues. V3J clonotypes were defined as sequences sharing the same inferred V gene, J gene, and CDR3 amino acid sequence. Percentage overlap between repertoires was calculated by dividing the number of shared unique clonotypes by the size of the smaller repertoire. Repertoire richness was assessed with RTK rarefaction, the Chao1 estimator, and Recon v2.1 estimates of unobserved clonotypes. OLGA was used to compute generation probabilities for all TCRbeta clonotypes that the gDNA method yielded from four donors. TCRdb holds this immuneACCESS table with in-frame rearrangements only. Some clones are missing; in checked studies, unresolved V genes explain under half, and the rest has no known cause. From that table come the V and J calls and clone size; the DNA was used to work out D and trimming. The sample table lists a few million clones, approximately 94% of them with a count of one. The ten largest make up 0.13% to 0.15% of the sample.

The chain joins TRBV5-1 to TRBJ2-2; the central 9 bases match TRBD1. This sequence originates from a man between 18 and 35 years old in good health. The sequenced sample consisted of naive CD4+ T cells sorted from blood. Per the publication, the cell subset or site label means: CD45RA+ positively selected. The DNA is as follows: TGCGCCAGCAGCCCAAGGACAGGGGCCACCGGGGAGCTGTTTTTT. Protein translation: CASSPRTGATGELFF.